Listed here is a single T cell receptor beta chain. This entry belongs to a study of blood T cell repertoires in COVID-19. About the research overall: From T cells, B-cell-depleted T cells, or PBMCs came the material, which was cDNA or gDNA.

Authors' data handling: The assay estimated nucleated cells by amplifying reference gene primers. Clones were read by immunoSEQ multiplex PCR, and TCRdb kept only the in-frame ones, dropping some. Clone size and the V and J calls come from that table; the DNA yielded D and trimming. Seen here are about 200,000 clones, less than 85% observed once, and the top ten hold around 5.2%. The sample consisted of PBMCs or T cells enriched from blood (not recorded which). The sequence was collected from a woman aged 55 to 70 with acute COVID-19.

The CDR3 reads CASSSGQEISSGANVLTF. Here the CDR3 DNA reads TGTGCCAGCAGCTCTGGACAGGAAATTAGCTCTGGGGCCAACGTCCTGACTTTC. This chain connects TRBV7-9 to TRBJ2-6; 7 nucleotides line up with TRBD1. The CDR3 runs 18 residues. Germline-derived CDR1 and CDR2 are SEHNR and FQNEAQ (reference sequence). V gave up 4 bases and J gave up 0 bases; unmatched junction bases: 9.